This T cell receptor (beta chain) was recorded in a study of patients and donors after allogeneic stem cell transplantation. Via MiXCR, TCRdb re-called the RT-PCR reads, giving one row per CDR3 protein. This table holds 900,000 to 1,000,000 distinct CDR3 sequences, about a sixth found once. The CDR3 contains 15 residues. CDR1 SGHRS and CDR2 YFSETQ come from the germline V gene. The V and J ends lost 0 bases and 0 bases, in that order; junction bases with no gene match: 2. The chain links TRBV5-1 to TRBJ1-1; TRBD1 aligns across 7 bases. Sequenced material: blood, either unsorted or a sorted T cell fraction (not recorded which). This TCR came from a human donor who was either an allogeneic HSCT recipient or a stem cell or donor lymphocyte infusion donor (not recorded which). It is not recorded whose cells these are; they may come from a transplant donor. This chain's CDR3 is CASSLAQGVNTEAFF. CDR3 nucleotide sequence: TGCGCCAGCAGCTTGGCCCAGGGGGTGAACACTGAAGCTTTCTTT.